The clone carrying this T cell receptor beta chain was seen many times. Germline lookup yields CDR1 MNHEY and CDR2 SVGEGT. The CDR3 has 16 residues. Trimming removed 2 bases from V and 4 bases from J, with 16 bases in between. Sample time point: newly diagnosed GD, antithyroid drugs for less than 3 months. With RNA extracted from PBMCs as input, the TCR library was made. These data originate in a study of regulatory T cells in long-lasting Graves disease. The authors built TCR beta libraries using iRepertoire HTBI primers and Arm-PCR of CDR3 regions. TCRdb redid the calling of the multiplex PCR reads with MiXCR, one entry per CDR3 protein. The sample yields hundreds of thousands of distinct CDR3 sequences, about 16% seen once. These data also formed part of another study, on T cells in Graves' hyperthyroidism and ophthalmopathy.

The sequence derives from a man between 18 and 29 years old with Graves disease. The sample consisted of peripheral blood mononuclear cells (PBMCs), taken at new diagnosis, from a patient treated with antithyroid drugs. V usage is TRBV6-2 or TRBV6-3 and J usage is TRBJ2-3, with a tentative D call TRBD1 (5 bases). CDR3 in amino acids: CASSYAPPLGPDTQYF. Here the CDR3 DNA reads TGTGCCAGCAGTTACGCCCCCCCATTGGGGCCAGATACGCAGTATTTT.